This entry concerns a single T cell receptor (beta chain). What it binds is unknown. This specimen comes from a study of Ad26.COV2.S vaccination and SARS-CoV-2 variants. For the study at large: The study gave Ad26.COV2.S intramuscularly, once or twice 56 days apart. Whole-study results and caveats: It was vaccine recipients, not placebo recipients, who had the higher spike-specific TCR breadth. After vaccination, reports described spike-specific CD8+ and CD4+ T cell responses as showing substantial breadth.

The table came from immunoSEQ multiplex PCR; TCRdb's copy has only in-frame clones and leaves some out. The sample carries roughly 350,000 clones, 75% to 90% recorded once. The germline V and J ends were trimmed by 5 bases and 2 bases, with 18 bases remaining between them. The germline V gene has CDR1 MNHEY and CDR2 SMNVEV (reference sequence). The CDR3 covers 16 residues. Treatment given: some 19 received Ad26.COV2.S at low or high dose, single or two shots; 5 received placebo; per-sample allocation not given. Collection of the samples took place on day 63 after the first injection of vaccine or placebo.

This chain links TRBV27 with TRBJ1-2; D not resolved. This TCR came from a person between 18 and 60 years old who received the Ad26.COV2.S COVID-19 vaccine or a placebo. The sequenced sample was peripheral blood, obtained in a trial of Ad26.COV2.S vaccine versus placebo. CDR3 in amino acids: CASSTSYGRTNYGYTF. The CDR3 coding sequence is TGTGCCAGCAGTACCTCCTACGGAAGGACCAACTATGGCTACACCTTC.